These T cell receptor beta chains were read from a single sample in a study of blood T cell repertoires in COVID-19. Clones were read by immunoSEQ multiplex PCR, and TCRdb kept only the in-frame ones, dropping some. In the table there are approximately 220,000 clones, about 85% of which are singletons. Sequences were obtained from peripheral blood. All receptors come from a woman older than 75 with acute or convalescent COVID-19. Both conserved end residues are part of each CDR3. D genes are given only for firm matches. Clone size appears in some rows only: once, few, many, or a class for an expanded clone.

>TRBV21-1|few|TRBJ1-1|-
TGTGCCAGCAGCTTAGTCCCTGAAGCTTTCTTT
CASSLVPEAFF
>TRBV27|-|TRBJ2-1|TRBD1
TGTGCCAGCAGTCGGACAGGTTCTTACAATGAGCAGTTCTTC
CASSRTGSYNEQFF
>TRBV7-9|-|TRBJ1-4|-
TGTGCCAGCAGCTTAGCGGCAGGGTCCAGGGAAAAACTGTTTTTT
CASSLAAGSREKLFF
>TRBV18|once|TRBJ2-7|TRBD2
TGTGCCAGCTCGCCAGCTGTTAGCGGGGACTACGAGCAGTACTTC
CASSPAVSGDYEQYF
>TRBV6-5|-|TRBJ2-1|TRBD1
TGTGCCAGCAGGGACAGGGGGCTGGTGGATGAGCAGTTCTTC
CASRDRGLVDEQFF
>TRBV5-1|many|TRBJ2-1|TRBD1
TGCGCCAGCAGCTTAGGGACAGGGACCACCTACAATGAGCAGTTCTTC
CASSLGTGTTYNEQFF
>TRBV12-3/TRBV12-4|-|TRBJ2-5|-
TGTGCCAGCAGCCCAAACATGCCAGAGACCCAGTACTTC
CASSPNMPETQYF
>TRBV6-5|-|TRBJ1-5|-
TGTGCCAGCACCTTAGGGAGGTTCAATCAGCCCCAGCATTTT
CASTLGRFNQPQHF
>TRBV5-1|once|TRBJ1-1|-
TGCGCCAGCAGCTTCGAGACAGGTTCCATGAACACTGAAGCTTTCTTT
CASSFETGSMNTEAFF
>TRBV19|-|TRBJ2-3|TRBD2
TGTGCCAGTAAACTAGCGCCTAGCACAGATACGCAGTATTTT
CASKLAPSTDTQYF
>TRBV6-5|-|TRBJ1-6|TRBD1
TGTGCCAGCAGTTACTCGATGGGACAGGGGAACTCACCCCTCCACTTT
CASSYSMGQGNSPLHF
>TRBV5-1|once|TRBJ2-3|TRBD2
TGCGCCAGCAGCCTTAGCGGGGGGAGCACAGATACGCAGTATTTT
CASSLSGGSTDTQYF
>TRBV7-8|-|TRBJ2-1|-
TGTGCCAGCAGTTTTACCCTCGGTGAGCAGTTCTTC
CASSFTLGEQFF
>TRBV7-3|once|TRBJ1-2|-
TGTGCCAGCAGCTTATCTCCTAATTCTATTGGCTACACCTTC
CASSLSPNSIGYTF
>TRBV6-5|-|TRBJ1-2|-
TGTGCCAGCAGTTACGATGGGCAGTATGGCTACACCTTC
CASSYDGQYGYTF
>TRBV19|-|TRBJ1-2|TRBD1
TGTGCCAGTAGTAGAGGGGGCGGGCAGGGCCGAATTGATGGCTACACCTTC
CASSRGGGQGRIDGYTF
>TRBV9|-|TRBJ2-2|-
TGTGCCAGCAGCGTAGGGACAGTCACCTTCACCGGGGAGCTGTTTTTT
CASSVGTVTFTGELFF